This T cell receptor beta chain derives from a study of human T cells and chemical hapten exposure. As for the study in general: The study lasted roughly 26 weeks, and patients were dosed weekly with diphenylcyclopropenone on the scalp throughout.

The sample holds many counts of this clonotype. Sample time point: pre-sensitization, week 0. The treatment was: therapeutic diphenylcyclopropenone sensitization with weekly scalp DPC. Via MiXCR, TCRdb re-called the RACE reads, giving one row per CDR3 protein. Of tens of thousands of distinct CDR3 sequences in the sample, about 11% were seen once. Germline trimming cut 4 bases from V and 2 bases from J; bases unmatched to any gene: 7. The CDR3 spans 15 residues. The V gene's germline CDR1 is SGHAT and CDR2 FQNNGV. The receptor was isolated from a woman in her thirties or forties with alopecia areata. Some clones in this sample may be carry-over from other donors' samples. The chain uses TRBV11-2 and TRBJ2-5; 7 nucleotides agree with TRBD2. The material sequenced was whole blood, taken in connection with sensitization to the hapten diphenylcyclopropenone (DPC). The CDR3 protein is CASSSPASGQETQYF. The CDR3 DNA follows: TGTGCCAGCAGCTCGCCGGCTAGCGGTCAAGAGACCCAGTACTTC.